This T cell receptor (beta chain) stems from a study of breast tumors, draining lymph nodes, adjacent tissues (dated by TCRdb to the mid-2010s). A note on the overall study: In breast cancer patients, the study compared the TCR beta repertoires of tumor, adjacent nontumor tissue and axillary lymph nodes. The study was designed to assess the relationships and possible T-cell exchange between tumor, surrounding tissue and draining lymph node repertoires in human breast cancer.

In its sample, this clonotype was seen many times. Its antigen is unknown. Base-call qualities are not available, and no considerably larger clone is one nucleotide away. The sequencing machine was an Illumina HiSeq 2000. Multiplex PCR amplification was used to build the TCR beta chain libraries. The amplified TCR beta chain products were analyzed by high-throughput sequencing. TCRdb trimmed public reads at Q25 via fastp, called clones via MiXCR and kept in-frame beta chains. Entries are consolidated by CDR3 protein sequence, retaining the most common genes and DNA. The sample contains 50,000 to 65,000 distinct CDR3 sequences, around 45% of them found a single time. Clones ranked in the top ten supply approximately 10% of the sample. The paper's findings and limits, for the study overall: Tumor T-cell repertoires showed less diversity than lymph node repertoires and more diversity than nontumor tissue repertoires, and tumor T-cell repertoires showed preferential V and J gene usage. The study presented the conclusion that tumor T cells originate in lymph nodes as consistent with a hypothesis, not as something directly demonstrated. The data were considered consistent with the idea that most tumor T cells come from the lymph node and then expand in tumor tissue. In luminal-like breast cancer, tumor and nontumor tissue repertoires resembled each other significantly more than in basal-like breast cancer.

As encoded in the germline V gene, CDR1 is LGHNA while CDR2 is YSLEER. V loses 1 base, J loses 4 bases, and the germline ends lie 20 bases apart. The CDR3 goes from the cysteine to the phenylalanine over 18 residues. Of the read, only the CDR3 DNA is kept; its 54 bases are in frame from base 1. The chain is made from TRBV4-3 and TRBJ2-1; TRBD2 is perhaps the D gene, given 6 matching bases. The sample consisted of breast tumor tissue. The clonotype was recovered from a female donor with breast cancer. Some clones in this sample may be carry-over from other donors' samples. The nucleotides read TGCGCCAGCAGCCAAGGATTAGCGGCCGTTGGGAATTACAATGAGCAGTTCTTC. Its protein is CASSQGLAAVGNYNEQFF.